This TCR beta chain appears in the sequencing data of a study of human T cells and chemical hapten exposure. Overall study: Per-sample TCR yields varied mainly from small pooled library volume differences. Study results and caveats: All donors were alopecia patients, so their immunity may differ from that of healthy people. Among TCRs, those above 1 in 1000 frequency were unaffected by DPC sensitization.

Library preparation tagged each individual cDNA molecule with a unique molecular identifier. TCRdb recomputed calls from the RACE reads with MiXCR, one row per CDR3 protein. The sample carries some 83,000 distinct CDR3 sequences, around a tenth recorded once. This clonotype was seen a handful of times. No antigen is known for it. Described time point: patch test 1, 2 weeks after DPC sensitization. Treatment in this sample: therapeutic diphenylcyclopropenone sensitization with weekly scalp DPC. Germline CDR1 is SGHNT and CDR2 is YENEEA. Trimming stripped 5 bases from V and 1 base from J, with 11 bases between. There are 14 residues in the CDR3.

This receptor was identified in a woman between 50 and 59 years old with alopecia areata. Some clones in this sample may be carry-over from other donors' samples. This rearrangement joins TRBV11-3 to TRBJ2-5; D is uncertain. The source was whole blood, collected in connection with sensitization to the hapten diphenylcyclopropenone (DPC). The CDR3 sequence: CASSLPDVQETQYF. CDR3 coding DNA: TGTGCCAGCAGCCTACCGGACGTCCAAGAGACCCAGTACTTC.